This T cell receptor beta chain originates from a study of shared clonotypes between healthy human individuals. Looking at the study overall: The study used three CD4 naive, three CD4 memory, two CD8 naive and one CD8 memory plate per donor. General study points: Richness estimates generally favored naive over memory subsets. Few donors limited the genetic and exposure-history diversity represented.

As regards this clone: The antigen is not known.

Naive CD8 cells comprised CD45RO-negative, CCR7-positively selected cells, excluding terminally differentiated effector memory CD45RA+ cells. Germline-derived CDR1 and CDR2 are MGHRA and YSYEKL. With 0 bases removed from V and 4 bases from J, the gap between germline ends came to 10 bases. There are 16 residues in the CDR3. The study ran the assay at deep level. This table comes from immunoSEQ multiplex PCR, and its TCRdb copy is limited to in-frame clones, with some not included. The sample has about 2 million clones; approximately 94% are singletons. The sequencing input was naive CD8+ T cells sorted from blood. The chain links TRBV4-1 to TRBJ2-6; D remains ambiguous. This TCR derives from a young man in good health. CDR3 in amino acids: CASSQDVGIGANVLTF. The DNA of the CDR3 is TGCGCCAGCAGCCAAGATGTAGGGATAGGGGCCAACGTCCTGACTTTC.